This TCR beta chain was captured in a study of cytomegalovirus exposure and HLA in healthy donors. This clone has more than one count but fewer than ten. The primer mix had 60 Vbeta and 13 Jbeta primers. The method was immunoSEQ multiplex PCR; TCRdb's version includes in-frame clones alone and lacks a portion of them. In the table there are about 190,000 clones, 80% to 90% of which are singletons. Sample: PBMCs. The sequence came from a young man in good health and CMV-seronegative.

The CDR3 protein is CASSEQQGPGELFF. In nucleotides, the CDR3 is TGTGCCAGCAGTGAACAACAGGGCCCCGGGGAGCTGTTTTTT. The chain is built from TRBV2 and TRBJ2-2, with D possibly TRBD1 on 6 matching bases. V was cut by 2 bases and J by 6 bases, with 10 bases left in between. Looked up from germline, CDR1 is SNHLY and CDR2 is FYNNEI. The CDR3 runs to 14 residues.